This TCR beta chain stems from a study of blood T cell repertoires in COVID-19. Overall study context: Samples of COVID-19 (acute and convalescent) were obtained from the United States, Italy and Spain. From T cells, B-cell-depleted T cells, or PBMCs came the material, which was cDNA or gDNA.

The CDR3 runs to 14 residues. Germline CDR1 and CDR2: KGHSH and LQKENI. V lost 3 bases and J 0 bases, leaving 8 bases between the germline ends. In the original workflow: Reference gene primer amplification gave nucleated cell count estimates. Some clones are missing from TCRdb's copy, which holds only in-frame ones; the method was immunoSEQ multiplex PCR. V, J and clone size derive from that table, while D and trimming were established from the DNA sequence. The table includes about half a million clones, roughly 85% detected once. The chain links TRBV18 to TRBJ1-1; no clear D gene. The specimen was peripheral blood. The TCR sequence derives from a human donor in a cohort sampled during active COVID-19. The CDR3 is CASSPKTVNTEAFF. CDR3 DNA: TGTGCCAGCTCACCTAAAACAGTGAACACTGAAGCTTTCTTT.